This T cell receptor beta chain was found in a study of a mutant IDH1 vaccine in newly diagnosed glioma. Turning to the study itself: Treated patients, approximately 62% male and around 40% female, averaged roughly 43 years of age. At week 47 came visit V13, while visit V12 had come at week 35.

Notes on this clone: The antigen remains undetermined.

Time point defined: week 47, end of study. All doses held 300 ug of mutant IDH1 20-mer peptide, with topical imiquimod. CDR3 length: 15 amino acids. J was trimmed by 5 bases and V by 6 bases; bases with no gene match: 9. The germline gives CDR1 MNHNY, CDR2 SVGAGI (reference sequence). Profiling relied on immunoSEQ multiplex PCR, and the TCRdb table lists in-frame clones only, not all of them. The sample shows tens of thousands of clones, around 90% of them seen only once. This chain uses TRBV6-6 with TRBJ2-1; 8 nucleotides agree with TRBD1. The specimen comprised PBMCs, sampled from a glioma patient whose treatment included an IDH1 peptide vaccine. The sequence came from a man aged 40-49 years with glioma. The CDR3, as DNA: TGTGCCAGCAGGGGACAGGATGGTGTAAACAATGAGCAGTTCTTC. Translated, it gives CASRGQDGVNNEQFF.